The rows below give T cell receptor beta chains drawn from one sample of a study of T cell responses to AZD1222 COVID-19 vaccine. TCRdb's table, derived via immunoSEQ multiplex PCR, lists solely in-frame clones and lacks some. Found here are 150,000 to 200,000 clones, around 92% of them singletons; the top ten hold 8.5% to 12%. The starting material was peripheral blood, obtained on day 0 of AZD1222 vaccination. The source of these receptors is an adult in good health. CDR3s leave out the opening cysteine and the closing phenylalanine or tryptophan. Fields, in order: J gene, V gene, CDR3 protein.

J: TRBJ2-5; V: TRBV7-7; CDR3: ASSLDVGSLETQY
J: TRBJ2-1; V: TRBV11-2; CDR3: ASSLAATGSFNEQF
J: TRBJ2-2; V: TRBV7-8; CDR3: ASSPRAGGFNTGELF
J: TRBJ2-2; V: TRBV29-1; CDR3: SVEGLAGGNTGELF
J: TRBJ2-3; V: TRBV7-9; CDR3: ASRDEGTDTQY
J: TRBJ1-1; V: TRBV6-2/TRBV6-3; CDR3: ASSDRDALEAF
J: TRBJ1-1; V: TRBV6-5; CDR3: ASGDTEAF
J: TRBJ2-5; V: TRBV2; CDR3: AILGEIGTQY
J: TRBJ1-1; V: TRBV6-5; CDR3: ASKMNTEAF
J: TRBJ1-1; V: TRBV28; CDR3: ASTPMGEMNTEAF
J: TRBJ2-3; V: TRBV5-1; CDR3: ASSSQPGQGAFTDTQY
J: TRBJ1-2; V: TRBV6-2/TRBV6-3; CDR3: ASSYNRLGYGYT
J: TRBJ2-2; V: TRBV9; CDR3: ASRRVANTGELF
J: TRBJ1-1; V: TRBV5-6; CDR3: ASSKTARGFGMNTEAF
J: TRBJ1-2; V: TRBV6-6; CDR3: ATQENRGLYYGYT
J: TRBJ2-1; V: TRBV18; CDR3: ASSPRDGYNEQF
J: TRBJ1-4; V: TRBV12-3/TRBV12-4; CDR3: ASSFNEKLF
J: TRBJ1-1; V: TRBV6-5; CDR3: ASSTWGGANTEAF
J: TRBJ1-4; V: TRBV6-5; CDR3: ASSYSRAVSEKLF
J: TRBJ2-5; V: TRBV3-1/TRBV3-2; CDR3: ASSHMGKRQYQETQY
J: TRBJ2-1; V: TRBV5-6; CDR3: ASSFSAAVGEQF
J: TRBJ2-1; V: TRBV7-5; CDR3: ARSGSHQF
J: TRBJ1-1; V: TRBV19; CDR3: ASSKRGFGTEAF
J: TRBJ1-2; V: TRBV2; CDR3: ASDPTTAVYGYT
J: TRBJ2-5; V: TRBV18; CDR3: ASSPLGLGKETQY
J: TRBJ2-2; V: TRBV9; CDR3: ASSPGGSNTGELF
J: TRBJ2-5; V: TRBV18; CDR3: ASSPRGGVQETQY
J: TRBJ1-1; V: TRBV7-2; CDR3: ASSLVRTGVVNTEAF
J: TRBJ2-7; V: TRBV28; CDR3: ASSFEGVISHEQY
J: TRBJ1-5; V: TRBV6-5; CDR3: ASGQRNQPQH
J: TRBJ1-1; V: TRBV27; CDR3: ASSLKLHGNTEAF
J: TRBJ1-6; V: TRBV5-1; CDR3: ASSPGQDSPLH
J: TRBJ2-1; V: TRBV29-1; CDR3: SVGGTSSSVNEQF
J: TRBJ1-6; V: TRBV14; CDR3: ASSQETGNSPLH
J: TRBJ1-1; V: TRBV3-1/TRBV3-2; CDR3: ASSQEILGPGNTEAF